These 31 T cell receptor beta chains came from one sample sequenced in a study of CD8 T cells in Susac syndrome. When the RNA was reverse transcribed, random hexamers were used with an input of roughly 0.5 to 1 ug. TCRdb independently ran MiXCR on the immunoSEQ multiplex PCR reads; one entry per CDR3 protein. This sample has tens of thousands of distinct CDR3 sequences, with 85% to 95% found just once. The sample was CD8+ T cells from PBMCs. These receptors all come from a human donor with multiple sclerosis.

V and J are TRBV7-2 and TRBJ1-5; TRBD1 is a possible D gene (6 bases). This CDR3 has 16 amino acids. Looked up from germline, CDR1 is SGHTA and CDR2 is FQGNSA. V lost 5 bases and J 3 bases, leaving 17 bases between the germline ends. For the CDR3, the DNA is TGTGCCAGCAGCCCTACATCAGACAGGCCCAATCAGCCCCAGCATTTT. Amino acid sequence: CASSPTSDRPNQPQHF.

The V and J genes are TRBV29-1 and TRBJ2-2; tentatively, D is TRBD1 (6 bases). V lost 1 base to trimming and J lost 5 bases, with 8 bases between them. Germline V gene sequence: CDR1 SQVTM, CDR2 ANQGSEA. The CDR3 length is 13 residues. CDR3 amino acids: CSVEGTGTGELFF. CDR3 DNA sequence: TGCAGCGTTGAAGGCACAGGGACCGGGGAGCTGTTTTTT.

The chain is built from TRBV9 and TRBJ2-2, with 8 bases matching TRBD1. This CDR3 is built from 20 residues. Unmatched junction bases numbered 13, after V lost 0 bases and J lost 0 bases. CDR1 is SGDLS, CDR2 YYNGEE, per germline. DNA for the CDR3: TGTGCCAGCAGCGTAGCTACAAGAGGGCAGGGGGCCCCGAACACCGGGGAGCTGTTTTTT. As protein: CASSVATRGQGAPNTGELFF.

The rearrangement uses TRBV12-3 or TRBV12-4 and TRBJ1-4; a weak D match, TRBD1 (6 bases). Trimming removed 7 bases at V and 7 bases at J, with 7 bases between. The CDR3 length is 11 residues. CDR3 DNA: TGTGCCAGCAAGACAGGTGAAAAACTGTTTTTT. Protein product: CASKTGEKLFF.

In its sample, this clonotype was seen once. This sequence joins TRBV13 and TRBJ1-2, with unresolved D. This CDR3 has 13 residues. V shed 2 bases and J shed 4 bases, with 8 bases lying between them. Germline values: CDR1 PRHDT, CDR2 FYEKMQ (reference sequence). This CDR3 reads CASSLRQPYGYTF. The CDR3 nucleotides are TGTGCCAGCAGCTTACGGCAGCCCTATGGCTACACCTTC.

DNA for the CDR3: TGTGCCAGCTCACCTGCGGACGTGCATACCAAAGAGACCCAGTACTTC. Residues: CASSPADVHTKETQYF. The chain joins TRBV18 to TRBJ2-5, with D uncertain. Looked up from germline, CDR1 is KGHSH and CDR2 is LQKENI. This CDR3 spans 16 amino acids. The V end lost 3 bases, the J end lost 3 bases, and 17 bases lay between the germline ends.

The rearrangement joins TRBV12-3 or TRBV12-4 to TRBJ2-1; D is perhaps TRBD2 (6 bases). This CDR3 has 13 residues. Trimming pared 5 bases from V and 7 bases from J, leaving 12 bases between. The CDR3 loop is CASSPTRGNEQFF. The CDR3 DNA sequence: TGTGCCAGCAGTCCCACCCGGGGGAATGAGCAGTTCTTC.

The chain recombines TRBV7-6 with TRBJ2-3; D is possibly TRBD1 (7 bases). Per the germline V gene, CDR1 is SGHVS and CDR2 is FNYEAQ. This CDR3 contains 15 residues. The ends were cut back, 1 base at V and 6 bases at J, with 14 bases in the middle. The CDR3 protein is CASSLVTGRGDTQYF. CDR3 DNA: TGTGCCAGCAGCTTAGTGACAGGGCGGGGCGATACGCAGTATTTT.

This chain links TRBV27 with TRBJ2-1; D assignment may be TRBD1 or TRBD2 (7 bases each). Deletions cut 3 bases from V and 7 bases from J, with 16 bases between. The CDR3 extends over 15 amino acids. The germline CDR1 and CDR2 sequences are MNHEY and SMNVEV (reference sequence). CDR3 loop: CASSLGRGGQNEQFF. In DNA form, the CDR3 reads TGTGCCAGCAGTTTGGGCAGGGGGGGACAAAATGAGCAGTTCTTC.

This clonotype showed up just a few times. CDR3 loop: CASSYSGSYEQYF. CDR3 DNA: TGTGCCAGCAGTTACTCGGGGTCCTACGAGCAGTACTTC. This chain connects TRBV6-2 or TRBV6-3 to TRBJ2-7; D unresolved. Germline values: CDR1 MNHEY, CDR2 SVGEGT. Between the trimmed V and J ends, which lost 0 bases and 1 base, there was a span of 4 bases. The CDR3 consists of 13 residues.

V is TRBV5-1 and J is TRBJ2-1; tentative D call: TRBD1 (6 bases). CDR1 is SGHRS, CDR2 YFSETQ, per germline. The CDR3 has 15 residues. V lost 5 bases and J lost 6, with 18 bases in between. The CDR3 bases are TGCGCCAGCAGTGTGGACAGCCTGGGCCCCAATGAGCAGTTCTTC. It encodes CASSVDSLGPNEQFF.

The chain couples TRBV29-1 to TRBJ2-7, with 9 bases identical to TRBD2. Germline lookup yields CDR1 SQVTM and CDR2 ANQGSEA. The trim removed 4 bases at V and 6 bases at J, leaving 4 bases unmatched. The CDR3 runs to 12 residues. The CDR3 sequence is CSVALAGPEQYF. The CDR3 nucleotides read TGCAGCGTTGCCCTAGCGGGACCCGAGCAGTACTTC.

This clonotype was recorded once. This rearrangement joins TRBV29-1 to TRBJ1-1, with D uncertain. Trimming cost V 3 bases and J 0 bases, with 5 bases left between them. The CDR3 totals 12 residues. CDR1 and CDR2 from the germline V gene are SQVTM and ANQGSEA. The CDR3 here is CSVDVMNTEAFF. Here the CDR3 DNA reads TGCAGCGTTGACGTGATGAACACTGAAGCTTTCTTT.

CDR3 DNA: TGCAGCGTTGAGGGGACTCTTATGAACACTGAAGCTTTCTTT. Its protein is CSVEGTLMNTEAFF. The chain has TRBV29-1 and TRBJ1-1, with D possibly matching TRBD1 (5 bases). V lost 3 bases to trimming and J lost 0 bases, with 11 bases between them. Looked up from germline, CDR1 is SQVTM and CDR2 is ANQGSEA. CDR3 length: 14 residues.

In its sample, this clonotype was seen once. This chain connects TRBV27 to TRBJ2-1; 10 positions match TRBD2. CDR1 MNHEY and CDR2 SMNVEV come from the germline V gene (reference sequence). V trimming: 4 bases; J trimming: 5 bases; junction bases outside the gene matches: 5. The CDR3 sequence is 15 residues long. The chain's CDR3 is CASSSTGTSDNEQFF. The CDR3 DNA sequence: TGTGCCAGCAGTTCCACCGGGACTAGCGACAATGAGCAGTTCTTC.

V gene TRBV27 combines with J gene TRBJ1-5; D ambiguous. CDR3 length: 17 residues. Per germline, CDR1 MNHEY and CDR2 SMNVEV (reference sequence). The germline V and J ends were trimmed by 2 bases and 2 bases, with 16 bases remaining between them. The CDR3 region is CASSLNPPLVGNQPQHF. Written as DNA, the CDR3 is TGTGCCAGCAGTTTAAACCCTCCTCTAGTTGGCAATCAGCCCCAGCATTTT.

The rearrangement uses TRBV4-3 and TRBJ1-2; D unclear. This CDR3 has 15 amino acids. Trimming pared 0 bases from V and 6 bases from J, leaving 14 bases between. CDR1 and CDR2 from the germline V gene are LGHNA and YSLEER. The DNA of the CDR3 is TGCGCCAGCAGCCAAGATAGGCGGCAGGTGGATGGCTACACCTTC. Encoded protein: CASSQDRRQVDGYTF.

The chain recombines TRBV10-3 with TRBJ2-1; TRBD2 matches 12 bases. V shed 5 bases and J 7 bases; nucleotides not matched to a gene: 3. The germline CDR1 and CDR2 sequences are ENHRY and SYGVKD. The CDR3 contains 14 residues. The CDR3 coding sequence is TGTGCCATCAGTTTAGGACTAGCGGGGAATGAGCAGTTCTTC. It is translated as CAISLGLAGNEQFF.

V and J are TRBV27 and TRBJ2-1, with D hard to call. V was shortened by 1 base and J by 4 bases, with 11 bases between the two germline ends. Looked up from germline, CDR1 is MNHEY and CDR2 is SMNVEV (reference sequence). This CDR3 contains 15 residues. The CDR3 DNA reads as TGTGCCAGCAGTTTATTACGGCAGGTATACAATGAGCAGTTCTTC. This sequence encodes CASSLLRQVYNEQFF.

The gene calls are TRBV7-9 and TRBJ2-5; 8 positions match TRBD2. The germline CDR1 and CDR2 sequences are SEHNR and FQNEAQ (reference sequence). V lost 5 bases, J lost 3 bases, and 11 bases stayed unmatched. The CDR3 loop spans 16 amino acids. CDR3 in amino acids: CASSLLSGGGKETQYF. The CDR3 nucleotides read TGTGCCAGCAGCCTCCTCAGCGGGGGCGGAAAAGAGACCCAGTACTTC.

The chain uses TRBV7-8 and TRBJ1-1; no clear D. V was cut by 5 bases and J by 0 bases, with 10 bases left in between. The germline V gene encodes CDR1 SGHVS and CDR2 FQNEAQ. This CDR3 has 14 residues. The CDR3 DNA follows: TGTGCCAGCAGCAATAGCGGGGTGAACACTGAAGCTTTCTTT. Translating it yields CASSNSGVNTEAFF.

The chain links TRBV9 to TRBJ2-6; possibly TRBD2 for D (6 bases). The CDR3 is 12 residues long. The germline gives CDR1 SGDLS, CDR2 YYNGEE. V lost 3 bases and J lost 13, with 11 bases in between. The CDR3 DNA reads as TGTGCCAGCAGCGCCACTGGGGGGGTCCTGACTTTC. Its protein product is CASSATGGVLTF. Full variable domain (rest looked up from reference TRBV9 and TRBJ2-6): DSGVTQTPKHLITATGQRVTLRCSPRSGDLSVYWYQQSLDQGLQFLIQYYNGEERAKGNILERFSAQQFPDLHSELNLSSLELGDSALYFCASSATGGVLTFGAGSRLTVL.

This chain joins TRBV4-2 and TRBJ2-3; maybe TRBD1 (6 bases). Germline lookup yields CDR1 LGHNA and CDR2 YNFKEQ. V was clipped by 1 base and J by 5 bases, with 13 bases between them. The length of the CDR3 is 15 residues. CDR3 bases: TGTGCCAGCAGCCAAGTCGTGGGGGCAGGAGATACGCAGTATTTT. As protein: CASSQVVGAGDTQYF.

The gene calls are TRBV27 and TRBJ2-5; D is undetermined. Trimming took off 3 bases at V and 5 bases at J, with 4 bases between the two ends. The length of the CDR3 is 11 residues. CDR1 MNHEY and CDR2 SMNVEV come from the germline V gene (reference sequence). In DNA, the CDR3 is TGTGCCAGCAGTTTCAGGGAGACCCAGTACTTC. It specifies CASSFRETQYF.

The chain is built from TRBV4-2 and TRBJ2-7; D may be TRBD1 (5 bases). Germline CDR1 LGHNA, CDR2 YNFKEQ. The V end was cut by 4 bases, the J end by 1 base, with 14 bases between. The CDR3 has 15 residues. The CDR3 DNA reads as TGTGCCAGCAGCCCGACAGTTTTATCTTCCTACGAGCAGTACTTC. It is translated as CASSPTVLSSYEQYF.

CDR3 sequence (DNA): TGTGCCAGCAGCATAGGGGGTCTAAATCAGCCCCAGCATTTT. Protein sequence: CASSIGGLNQPQHF. The rearrangement links TRBV7-9 to TRBJ1-5; D is possibly TRBD1 (6 bases). There are 14 residues in the CDR3. V lost 5 bases to trimming and J lost 4 bases, with 12 bases between them. The germline V gene encodes CDR1 SEHNR and CDR2 FQNEAQ (reference sequence).

The genes are TRBV4-1 and TRBJ2-7, with D unclear. This CDR3 region has 13 residues. The V gene's germline CDR1 is MGHRA and CDR2 YSYEKL. V shed 1 base and J shed 2 bases, with 6 bases lying between them. Here the CDR3 reads CASSQGVPYEQYF. DNA for the CDR3: TGCGCCAGCAGCCAAGGGGTCCCCTACGAGCAGTACTTC.

The chain carries TRBV15 and TRBJ2-3, with 8 bases aligning to TRBD2. CDR1 is LNHNV, CDR2 YYDKDF, per germline (reference sequence). After removal of 5 bases from V and 0 bases from J, the junction contained 16 bases not matched to a gene. The CDR3 has 19 amino acids. CDR3 sequence (DNA): TGTGCCACCAGCGCACCTAAAGGTAGCGGGATGTCTAGCACAGATACGCAGTATTTT. Its protein is CATSAPKGSGMSSTDTQYF.

The J gene is TRBJ2-1, the V gene TRBV5-6; tentatively, D is TRBD2 (5 bases). CDR3 size: 14 residues. Trimming took off 2 bases at V and 5 bases at J, with 11 bases between the two ends. Germline CDR1 SGHDT, CDR2 YYEEEE. The CDR3 DNA reads TGTGCCAGCAGCTTCGGCGGGCCCCACAATGAGCAGTTCTTC. Amino acid sequence: CASSFGGPHNEQFF.

The chain is built from TRBV27 and TRBJ2-3, with TRBD2 matching over 12 bases. CDR3 length: 15 residues. Germline CDR1 is MNHEY and CDR2 is SMNVEV (reference sequence). V lost 9 bases and J lost 5; bases outside the gene matches: 9. This CDR3 is CASRGLAGPGDTQYF. The DNA for the CDR3 is TGTGCCAGTCGTGGACTAGCGGGACCGGGAGATACGCAGTATTTT.

This sequence joins TRBV4-1 and TRBJ2-1; perhaps TRBD1 as D (5 bases). The V gene lost 4 bases and the J gene lost 7 bases, with 20 bases spanning the gap. Germline loops: CDR1 MGHRA, CDR2 YSYEKL. The CDR3 has 16 amino acids. The CDR3 spells CASSLLGNRRENEQFF. The CDR3 DNA reads as TGCGCCAGCAGCCTACTCGGAAACAGGCGAGAGAATGAGCAGTTCTTC.